Presented here are 4 T cell receptor beta chains from one specimen sequenced in a study of blood T cell repertoires in COVID-19. Profiling relied on immunoSEQ multiplex PCR, and the TCRdb table lists in-frame clones only, not all of them. This sample has roughly 210,000 clones, with about 85% found just once. The sample taken for sequencing was peripheral blood. These receptors all stem from a man between 70 and 80 years old with acute or convalescent COVID-19.

This chain links TRBV20-1 with TRBJ2-7; TRBD1 matches at 10 bases. CDR1 and CDR2 from the germline V gene are DFQATT and SNEGSKA (reference sequence). The junction had 7 bases not matched to a gene; V was cut back by 3 bases and J by 2 bases. This CDR3 comprises 15 residues. The CDR3 sequence: CSASVGDRGTYEQYF. The CDR3 DNA follows: TGCAGTGCTAGTGTGGGGGACAGGGGAACCTACGAGCAGTACTTC.

The J gene is TRBJ2-5, the V gene TRBV2; the match to TRBD1 covers 9 bases. Trimming took 7 bases from V and 6 from J; bases not matched to a gene: 15. Germline V gene data show CDR1 as SNHLY and CDR2 as FYNNEI. The CDR3 contains 16 residues. The CDR3 region is CASTEGGTGPFQTQYF. CDR3 sequence (DNA): TGTGCCAGCACCGAGGGAGGGACAGGGCCCTTTCAGACCCAGTACTTC.

The V and J genes are TRBV11-3 and TRBJ1-5; D is ambiguous. Germline lookup yields CDR1 SGHNT and CDR2 YENEEA. Trimming shortened V by 5 bases and J by 4 bases, and 3 bases separated the two germline ends. The CDR3 covers 11 residues. This CDR3 is CASSPNQPQHF. The CDR3 DNA reads TGTGCCAGCAGCCCTAATCAGCCCCAGCATTTT.

This clone occurred once. The J gene is TRBJ2-1, the V gene TRBV7-9; perhaps TRBD2 as D (6 bases). Trimming removed 5 bases from V and 1 base from J, with 15 bases in between. This CDR3 is 16 amino acids long. CDR1 is SEHNR and CDR2 is FQNEAQ in the germline V gene (reference sequence). CDR3 protein: CASSASWGVSYNEQFF. CDR3 DNA: TGTGCCAGCAGCGCCAGCTGGGGGGTATCCTACAATGAGCAGTTCTTC.